These 18 T cell receptor beta chains came from one sample sequenced in a study of shared clonotypes between healthy human individuals (dated by TCRdb to 2020 to 2021). The library relied on the immunoSEQ multiplex PCR assay. Entries here come from immuneACCESS through TCRdb and include only in-frame sequences with V and J called. Some clones fail to appear in such tables; in the studies checked, an unresolved V gene covers under half of the shortfall, and the cause of the remainder is unknown. In this sample the table shows around 720,000 clones, 73% of which occur a single time. Of the sample, around 2% falls within the top ten clones. Material: memory CD4+ T cells sorted from blood. The cell subset or site label corresponds to: CD45RA-negative fraction. The origin of the receptors is a woman aged 30 to 39 in good health.

This clone turned up a few times. The V and J genes are TRBV19 and TRBJ2-5, with 9 positions matching TRBD1. The CDR3 loop spans 13 amino acids. Losses at the gene ends were 4 bases for V and 5 bases for J; bases not matched to a gene: 2. The V gene's germline CDR1 is LNHDA and CDR2 SQIVND (reference sequence). CDR3 DNA: TGTGCCAGTAGTAGGGACAGGGAGGAGACCCAGTACTTC. This sequence encodes CASSRDREETQYF.

The V gene is TRBV27, the J gene TRBJ2-7; 7 bases are a match to TRBD2. Germline V gene lookup returns CDR1 MNHEY and CDR2 SMNVEV (reference sequence). J gave up 6 bases and V 3 bases, and 11 bases lay outside the gene matches. The CDR3 has 15 residues. The CDR3 loop reads CASSFYSASGLEQYF. DNA of the CDR3: TGTGCCAGCAGTTTCTACTCGGCTAGCGGTCTCGAGCAGTACTTC.

The rearrangement uses TRBV11-2 and TRBJ2-6; D remains unclear. The ends were cut back, 2 bases at V and 0 bases at J, with 8 bases in the middle. The V gene's germline CDR1 is SGHAT and CDR2 FQNNGV. The CDR3 extends over 16 amino acids. Here the CDR3 DNA reads TGTGCCAGCAGCTTACTCCGCCGCTCTGGGGCCAACGTCCTGACTTTC. It is translated as CASSLLRRSGANVLTF.

The chain is built from TRBV7-6 and TRBJ2-7; no clear D gene. Trimming removed 3 bases at V and 6 bases at J, with 6 bases between. Germline CDR1 SGHVS, CDR2 FNYEAQ. The CDR3 is 11 residues long. The CDR3 here is CASSFKGEQYF. The CDR3 nucleotides are TGTGCCAGCAGCTTTAAGGGCGAGCAGTACTTC.

The CDR3 is CASNVRERHPNEQFF. The CDR3 DNA is TGTGCCAGCAATGTTCGGGAGCGCCATCCAAATGAGCAGTTCTTC. The chain recombines TRBV27 with TRBJ2-1; D perhaps matches TRBD2 (6 bases). The CDR3 has 15 residues. CDR1 and CDR2 from the germline V gene are MNHEY and SMNVEV (reference sequence). V was shortened by 7 bases and J by 7 bases, with 20 bases between the two germline ends.

V usage is TRBV5-5 and J usage is TRBJ2-7, with 7 bases that match TRBD1. The germline V gene has CDR1 SGHKS and CDR2 YYEKEE (reference sequence). This CDR3 region has 14 residues. Trimming took 4 bases from V and 0 from J; bases not matched to a gene: 4. CDR3: CASSHGTDSYEQYF. The CDR3 region has the DNA TGTGCCAGCAGCCACGGGACAGACTCCTACGAGCAGTACTTC. Looking up the rest from reference TRBV5-5 and TRBJ2-7 gives the full variable domain: DAGVTQSPTHLIKTRGQQVTLRCSPISGHKSVSWYQQVLGQGPQFIFQYYEKEERGRGNFPDRFSARQFPNYSSELNVNALLLGDSALYLCASSHGTDSYEQYFGPGTRLTVT.

This sequence joins TRBV6-1 and TRBJ1-2; D remains ambiguous. V shed 3 bases and J shed 0 bases, with 11 bases lying between them. The CDR3 extends over 15 amino acids. In germline, CDR1 is MNHNS, CDR2 SASEGT. The DNA for the CDR3 is TGTGCCAGCAGTGACAGGAGAGAGCCTAACTATGGCTACACCTTC. Translation gives CASSDRREPNYGYTF.

The chain recombines TRBV27 with TRBJ1-2; 8 bases agree with TRBD1. Germline V gives CDR1 MNHEY, CDR2 SMNVEV (reference sequence). V was pared by 6 bases and J by 0 bases, with 12 bases of the junction left unmatched. The CDR3 spans 17 residues. Here the CDR3 DNA reads TGTGCCAGCAGCACTACCGGGACAGGACCCGCTAACTATGGCTACACCTTC. Encoded protein: CASSTTGTGPANYGYTF.

V usage is TRBV2 and J usage is TRBJ2-5; D unresolved. V lost 10 bases and J 3 bases, leaving 15 bases between the germline ends. The CDR3 contains 13 residues. CDR1 is SNHLY and CDR2 is FYNNEI in the germline V gene. This chain's CDR3 is CATRHGWEETQYF. Here the CDR3 DNA reads TGTGCCACAAGACACGGGTGGGAAGAGACCCAGTACTTC.

The chain uses TRBV7-2 and TRBJ2-1; 8 nucleotides agree with TRBD2. This CDR3 comprises 14 residues. Germline V gives CDR1 SGHTA, CDR2 FQGNSA. V was clipped by 3 bases and J by 8 bases; unmatched bases: 6. The CDR3 sequence is CASSFWTSRDEQFF. The CDR3 region has the DNA TGTGCCAGCAGCTTTTGGACTAGCAGGGATGAGCAGTTCTTC.

The chain links TRBV14 to TRBJ1-4, with TRBD1 as a possible D gene (6 bases). V lost 0 bases and J lost 6, with 11 bases in between. The CDR3 is made up of 15 amino acids. Germline lookup yields CDR1 SGHDN and CDR2 FVKESK. The CDR3 region has the DNA TGTGCCAGCAGCCAAGATCTGGCAGGGGATGAAAAACTGTTTTTT. This encodes CASSQDLAGDEKLFF.

V and J are TRBV29-1 and TRBJ2-5; D is unresolved. CDR1 and CDR2 from the germline V gene are SQVTM and ANQGSEA. The germline V and J ends were trimmed by 1 base and 1 base, with 7 bases remaining between them. The CDR3 consists of 13 residues. CDR3 region: CSVEAESQETQYF. DNA for the CDR3: TGCAGCGTTGAAGCCGAGTCCCAAGAGACCCAGTACTTC.

A few counts support this clone. The J gene is TRBJ2-3, the V gene TRBV25-1; 11 bases align to TRBD2. Germline-derived CDR1 and CDR2 are MGHDK and SYGVNS. Trimming removed 3 bases from V and 0 bases from J; junction bases left unmatched: 5. The CDR3 spans 17 residues. CDR3 region: CASSDSGTSGSTDTQYF. CDR3 DNA: TGTGCCAGCAGTGACTCAGGGACTAGCGGAAGCACAGATACGCAGTATTTT. Drawing the rest from reference TRBV25-1 and TRBJ2-3, the complete variable domain is EADIYQTPRYLVIGTGKKITLECSQTMGHDKMYWYQQDPGMELHLIHYSYGVNSTEKGDLSSESTVSRIRTEHFPLTLESARPSHTSQYLCASSDSGTSGSTDTQYFGPGTRLTVL.

This clone was counted once. The chain employs TRBV4-2 and TRBJ1-1, with D hard to call. The V gene lost 4 bases and the J gene lost 0 bases, with 12 bases spanning the gap. Germline CDR1 is LGHNA and CDR2 is YNFKEQ. The CDR3 length is 15 residues. The DNA of the CDR3 is TGTGCCAGCAGCCTTCTGGACGGAATGAACACTGAAGCTTTCTTT. Its translation: CASSLLDGMNTEAFF.

The chain employs TRBV19 and TRBJ2-1; 8 bases are a match to TRBD2. Trimming cost V 4 bases and J 5 bases; bases outside gene matches: 13. The CDR3 has 17 amino acids. Germline V gene lookup returns CDR1 LNHDA and CDR2 SQIVND (reference sequence). CDR3 sequence reads: CASSTARGLAGNNEQFF. The CDR3 DNA is TGTGCCAGTAGTACCGCCCGGGGGCTAGCGGGCAACAATGAGCAGTTCTTC.

The gene calls are TRBV7-2 and TRBJ2-7; 10 bases are shared with TRBD1. Losses at the gene ends were 6 bases for V and 0 bases for J; bases not matched to a gene: 5. CDR1 is SGHTA, CDR2 FQGNSA, per germline. The length of the CDR3 is 15 residues. This CDR3 is CASSTGTGASYEQYF. Written as DNA, the CDR3 is TGTGCCAGCAGTACCGGGACAGGGGCCTCCTACGAGCAGTACTTC.

The CDR3 region is CASSESPDRAANTGELFF. The CDR3 nucleotides read TGTGCCAGCAGTGAATCCCCGGACAGGGCGGCGAACACCGGGGAGCTGTTTTTT. This chain joins TRBV25-1 and TRBJ2-2; 8 nucleotides agree with TRBD1. CDR1 and CDR2 (germline): MGHDK, SYGVNS. This CDR3 is built from 18 residues. Trimming took 1 base from V and 0 from J; bases not matched to a gene: 7.

This clone was detected once. CDR3 loop: CASRARGLDEQYF. The CDR3 DNA reads as TGTGCCAGCAGAGCCAGGGGGCTGGACGAGCAGTACTTC. The gene calls are TRBV6-6 and TRBJ2-7; 8 positions match TRBD1. J was trimmed by 5 bases and V by 6 bases; bases with no gene match: 6. CDR1 and CDR2 (germline): MNHNY, SVGAGI (reference sequence). This CDR3 has 13 residues.